These T cell receptor beta chains were read from a single sample in a study of CD8 T cells in ankylosing spondylitis. TCRdb reanalysed the 5' RACE reads using MiXCR and keeps one entry per CDR3 protein. The sample includes 40,000 or so distinct CDR3 sequences, roughly 2.5% of them seen just once. The sequencing input was blood, either unsorted or a sorted T cell fraction (not recorded which). These receptors were obtained from a male donor with ankylosing spondylitis or in good health (not recorded which). Each CDR3 is given with its conserved first and last residue. Each record gives: J gene, clone size, D gene, V gene, CDR3 DNA, CDR3 protein. D genes are given only for firm matches. A clone size is listed for some rows: how often the clone was seen (once, few, many), or a class if it is expanded.

j_gene: TRBJ2-1
abundance: many
d_gene: TRBD2
v_gene: TRBV9
CDR3nt: TGTGCCAGCAGCGTTAGCGGGAGTACCTACAATGAGCAGTTCTTC
CDR3aa: CASSVSGSTYNEQFF

j_gene: TRBJ2-1
abundance: many
d_gene: TRBD2
v_gene: TRBV9
CDR3nt: TGTGCCAGCAGCGACTGGCGGGAGTACAACGGCAATGAGCAGTTCTTC
CDR3aa: CASSDWREYNGNEQFF

j_gene: TRBJ2-2
abundance: NA
d_gene: NA
v_gene: TRBV9
CDR3nt: TGTGCCAGCAGCTCAAAACCCGGTTCCGGGGAGCTGTTTTTT
CDR3aa: CASSSKPGSGELFF

j_gene: TRBJ1-1
abundance: many
d_gene: NA
v_gene: TRBV9
CDR3nt: TGTGCCAGCAGCGTAGCGAGGGACACTGAAGCTTTCTTT
CDR3aa: CASSVARDTEAFF

j_gene: TRBJ2-1
abundance: many
d_gene: TRBD2
v_gene: TRBV9
CDR3nt: TGTGCCAGCAGCGTAGGAATCAGTGGACTAGCGGGGTACAATGAGCAGTTCTTC
CDR3aa: CASSVGISGLAGYNEQFF

j_gene: TRBJ1-6
abundance: many
d_gene: NA
v_gene: TRBV9
CDR3nt: TGTGCCAGCAGCGTAGGTCAGAATTCACCCCTCCACTTT
CDR3aa: CASSVGQNSPLHF

j_gene: TRBJ1-5
abundance: many
d_gene: TRBD1
v_gene: TRBV23-1
CDR3nt: TGCGCCCCCCGGGAGGGGGCTCGTCAGCCCCAGCATTTT
CDR3aa: CAPREGARQPQHF

j_gene: TRBJ1-5
abundance: many
d_gene: NA
v_gene: TRBV9
CDR3nt: TGTGCCAGCAGCGCGACCGGCGCAGGCAATCAGCCCCAGCATTTT
CDR3aa: CASSATGAGNQPQHF

j_gene: TRBJ2-1
abundance: many
d_gene: TRBD2
v_gene: TRBV9
CDR3nt: TGTGCCAGCAGCGCACTAGCGGGAGTCAGGTATGAGCAGTTCTTC
CDR3aa: CASSALAGVRYEQFF

j_gene: TRBJ2-3
abundance: many
d_gene: TRBD2
v_gene: TRBV9
CDR3nt: TGTGCCAGCAGCGTAAGGACTAGCGGCACAGATACGCAGTATTTT
CDR3aa: CASSVRTSGTDTQYF

j_gene: TRBJ2-1
abundance: once
d_gene: NA
v_gene: TRBV9
CDR3nt: TGTGCCATCAGCGTGGGGAACAGACGAGGTGAGCAGCTCTTC
CDR3aa: CAISVGNRRGEQLF

j_gene: TRBJ1-3
abundance: many
d_gene: TRBD1
v_gene: TRBV9
CDR3nt: TGTGCCAGCAGCCCCGGGACAGGGACGGTTGGAAACACCATATATTTT
CDR3aa: CASSPGTGTVGNTIYF

j_gene: TRBJ2-1
abundance: NA
d_gene: NA
v_gene: TRBV21-1
CDR3nt: TGTGCCAGCAGCTCCTCCCGGGCTAGCGGGAGGGGATCCTACAATGAGCAGTTCTTC
CDR3aa: CASSSSRASGRGSYNEQFF

j_gene: TRBJ2-7
abundance: many
d_gene: NA
v_gene: TRBV9
CDR3nt: TGTGCCAGCAGCGTAGCTACGACAGGCTACGAGCAGTACTTC
CDR3aa: CASSVATTGYEQYF

j_gene: TRBJ2-1
abundance: many
d_gene: NA
v_gene: TRBV9
CDR3nt: TGTGCCAGCAGCGTCGGGGACTGGCAGGGCGGTGAGCAGTTCTTC
CDR3aa: CASSVGDWQGGEQFF

j_gene: TRBJ2-3
abundance: many
d_gene: TRBD2
v_gene: TRBV9
CDR3nt: TGTGCCAGCAGCCCTGGGGGCGGGAGGAGTACAGATACGCAGTATTTT
CDR3aa: CASSPGGGRSTDTQYF

j_gene: TRBJ1-2
abundance: many
d_gene: NA
v_gene: TRBV9
CDR3nt: TGTGCCAGCAGCCTGGGAGGGACGGAATATGGCTACACCTTC
CDR3aa: CASSLGGTEYGYTF

j_gene: TRBJ2-5
abundance: many
d_gene: NA
v_gene: TRBV9
CDR3nt: TGTGCCAGCAGCTCCCAGCACGAGACCCAGTACTTC
CDR3aa: CASSSQHETQYF

j_gene: TRBJ2-1
abundance: NA
d_gene: NA
v_gene: TRBV12-2
CDR3nt: TGTGCAAGTCGCTTCCTAGCGGGAGGACAGGGTAATGAGCAGTTCTTC
CDR3aa: CASRFLAGGQGNEQFF

j_gene: TRBJ2-3
abundance: many
d_gene: TRBD2
v_gene: TRBV9
CDR3nt: TGTGCCAGCAGCGCAGGTGCTAGCGGGATCGATACAGATACGCAGTATTTT
CDR3aa: CASSAGASGIDTDTQYF

j_gene: TRBJ2-7
abundance: many
d_gene: NA
v_gene: TRBV9
CDR3nt: TGTGCCAGCAGCGTAGACGGGACCAACACCTACGAGCAGTACTTC
CDR3aa: CASSVDGTNTYEQYF

j_gene: TRBJ2-7
abundance: many
d_gene: NA
v_gene: TRBV9
CDR3nt: TGTGCCAGCAGCGTAGGAGGGCCCTACAGCGAGCAGTACTTC
CDR3aa: CASSVGGPYSEQYF

j_gene: TRBJ2-1
abundance: many
d_gene: TRBD2
v_gene: TRBV9
CDR3nt: TGTGCCAGCAGCGTAGTTGGACTAGCGGGAGGGCAGGTAGTTGACAATGAGCAGTTCTTC
CDR3aa: CASSVVGLAGGQVVDNEQFF

j_gene: TRBJ2-7
abundance: many
d_gene: NA
v_gene: TRBV9
CDR3nt: TGTGCCAGCAGCGTAGCTCAGGGCTACGAGCAGTACTTC
CDR3aa: CASSVAQGYEQYF

j_gene: TRBJ2-7
abundance: many
d_gene: TRBD1
v_gene: TRBV9
CDR3nt: TGTGCCAGCAGCGCCAGGACAGGGCTCGAGCAGTACTTC
CDR3aa: CASSARTGLEQYF

j_gene: TRBJ1-1
abundance: many
d_gene: NA
v_gene: TRBV9
CDR3nt: TGTGCCAGCAGCGTAAAAGGGAACACTGAAGCTTTCTTT
CDR3aa: CASSVKGNTEAFF

j_gene: TRBJ2-1
abundance: many
d_gene: TRBD1
v_gene: TRBV9
CDR3nt: TGTGCCAGCAGCGTAGGGGGACAGTTCTACAATGAGCAGTTCTTC
CDR3aa: CASSVGGQFYNEQFF

j_gene: TRBJ2-1
abundance: many
d_gene: TRBD2
v_gene: TRBV9
CDR3nt: TGTGCCAGCAGCGTAGCAGTGCTAGCGGGACTTCATGAGCAGTTCTTC
CDR3aa: CASSVAVLAGLHEQFF

j_gene: TRBJ1-6
abundance: many
d_gene: NA
v_gene: TRBV9
CDR3nt: TGTGCCAGCAGCGCCGGGAGTAATTCACCCCTCCACTTT
CDR3aa: CASSAGSNSPLHF

j_gene: TRBJ2-1
abundance: many
d_gene: NA
v_gene: TRBV9
CDR3nt: TGTGCCAGCAGCGTAGAAGGCGGGGATTTCCACAATGAGCAGTTCTTC
CDR3aa: CASSVEGGDFHNEQFF

j_gene: TRBJ2-6
abundance: many
d_gene: NA
v_gene: TRBV9
CDR3nt: TGTGCCAGCAGCGTAGGGACCTCTGGGGCCAACGTCCTGACTTTC
CDR3aa: CASSVGTSGANVLTF

j_gene: TRBJ2-3
abundance: many
d_gene: TRBD1
v_gene: TRBV9
CDR3nt: TGTGCCAGCAGGAGGACAGGGGGCGCGTCCGATACGCAGTATTTT
CDR3aa: CASRRTGGASDTQYF

j_gene: TRBJ1-3
abundance: many
d_gene: TRBD1
v_gene: TRBV9
CDR3nt: TGTGCCAGCAGCGTAGCCGGGACAGGGGGATCTGGAAACACCATATATTTT
CDR3aa: CASSVAGTGGSGNTIYF

j_gene: TRBJ2-2
abundance: NA
d_gene: TRBD1
v_gene: TRBV9
CDR3nt: TGTGCCAGCAGCGTAGTTTCGGGACAGGGTGGAAACACCGGGGAGCTGTTTTTT
CDR3aa: CASSVVSGQGGNTGELFF

j_gene: TRBJ2-7
abundance: many
d_gene: TRBD2
v_gene: TRBV9
CDR3nt: TGTGCCAGCAGCGCGGGCCCGACTAGCACGTACGAGCAGTACTTC
CDR3aa: CASSAGPTSTYEQYF

j_gene: TRBJ2-7
abundance: many
d_gene: NA
v_gene: TRBV9
CDR3nt: TGTGCCAGCAGCGTATACGGCGAGGAGCAGTACTTC
CDR3aa: CASSVYGEEQYF

j_gene: TRBJ2-2
abundance: many
d_gene: TRBD2
v_gene: TRBV9
CDR3nt: TGTGCCAGCAGCAGGACTAGCGGGAGATGGGACACCGGGGAGCTGTTTTTT
CDR3aa: CASSRTSGRWDTGELFF

j_gene: TRBJ2-1
abundance: many
d_gene: TRBD2
v_gene: TRBV6-7
CDR3nt: TGTGCCAGCAGACAAACGGCTAGCGGGAGTGAACTCCACAATGAGCAGTTCTTC
CDR3aa: CASRQTASGSELHNEQFF

j_gene: TRBJ2-5
abundance: many
d_gene: TRBD1
v_gene: TRBV9
CDR3nt: TGTGCCAGCAGCACCCGGACAGGGGGCCAAGAGACCCAGTACTTC
CDR3aa: CASSTRTGGQETQYF

j_gene: TRBJ1-2
abundance: many
d_gene: NA
v_gene: TRBV9
CDR3nt: TGTGCCAGCAGCGTAGGCCCTGGAAGTTTTAATGGCTACACCTTC
CDR3aa: CASSVGPGSFNGYTF

j_gene: TRBJ2-2
abundance: many
d_gene: NA
v_gene: TRBV9
CDR3nt: TGTGCCAGCAGCGTGGGCAGGACCAGGACCGGGGAGCTGTTTTTT
CDR3aa: CASSVGRTRTGELFF

j_gene: TRBJ2-3
abundance: NA
d_gene: NA
v_gene: TRBV9
CDR3nt: TGTGCCAGCAGCTCGACGCTAGCTTCAGATACGCAGTATTTT
CDR3aa: CASSSTLASDTQYF

j_gene: TRBJ2-3
abundance: many
d_gene: TRBD2
v_gene: TRBV9
CDR3nt: TGTGCCAGCAGCGTAGGAGGGAGGGCCTTGGCAGATACGCAGTATTTT
CDR3aa: CASSVGGRALADTQYF

j_gene: TRBJ1-2
abundance: many
d_gene: NA
v_gene: TRBV9
CDR3nt: TGTGCCAGCAGCGCGGGACCGACAGACGGGGGCTACACCTTC
CDR3aa: CASSAGPTDGGYTF

j_gene: TRBJ2-3
abundance: many
d_gene: TRBD2
v_gene: TRBV9
CDR3nt: TGTGCCAGCAGCGTAGATGGGAGGGCTGAAGATACGCAGTATTTT
CDR3aa: CASSVDGRAEDTQYF

j_gene: TRBJ2-5
abundance: many
d_gene: TRBD1
v_gene: TRBV9
CDR3nt: TGTGCCAGCAGCGCAGGGACAGAACAAGAGACCCAGTACTTC
CDR3aa: CASSAGTEQETQYF